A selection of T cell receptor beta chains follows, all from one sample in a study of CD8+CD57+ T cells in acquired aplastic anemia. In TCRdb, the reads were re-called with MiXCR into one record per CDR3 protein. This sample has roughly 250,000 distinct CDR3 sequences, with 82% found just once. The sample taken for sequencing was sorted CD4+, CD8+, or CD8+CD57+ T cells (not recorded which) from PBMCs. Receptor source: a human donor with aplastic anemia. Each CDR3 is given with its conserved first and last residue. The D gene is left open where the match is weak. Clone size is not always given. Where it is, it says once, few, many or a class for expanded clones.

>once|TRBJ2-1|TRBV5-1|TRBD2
TGCGCCAGCAGCTTGGTAGCGACCAGCGGGAGCGATGAGCAGTTCTTC
CASSLVATSGSDEQFF
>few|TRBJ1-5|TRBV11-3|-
TGTGCCAGCAGCTTAGATCTGACACAGCCCCAGCATTTT
CASSLDLTQPQHF
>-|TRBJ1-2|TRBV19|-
TGTGCCAGTAGTATAACAGGCGGCGCCGACTATGACTACACCTTC
CASSITGGADYDYTF
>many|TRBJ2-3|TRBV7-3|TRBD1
TGTGCCAGCAGCCTACTTACAGGGGGCAGGTCAGATACGCAGTATTTT
CASSLLTGGRSDTQYF
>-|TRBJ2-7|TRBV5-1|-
TGCGCCAGCAGCTTGATCTGGGACACCGACACCGGGGAGCTGTACTTC
CASSLIWDTDTGELYF
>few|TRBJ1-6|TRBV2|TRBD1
TGTGCCAGCAGTACCGACAGGGCTAATTCACCCCTCCACTTT
CASSTDRANSPLHF
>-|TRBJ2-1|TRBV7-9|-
TGTGCCAGCAGCTTTCTAAGAGGGGTGGGAGCCTATGAGCAGTTCTTC
CASSFLRGVGAYEQFF
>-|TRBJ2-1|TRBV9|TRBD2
TGTGCCAGCAGCGCCGGGACTAGCGGAATAGATAAGCTCTTC
CASSAGTSGIDKLF
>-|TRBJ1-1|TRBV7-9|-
TGTGCCAGCAGCCTACAAGGGGGGGCCCGGACCAAGTATTTCTTT
CASSLQGGARTKYFF
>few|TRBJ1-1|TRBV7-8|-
TGTGCCAGCAGCTTAGAGGGAGGACCCAATACGCAGTATTTCTTT
CASSLEGGPNTQYFF
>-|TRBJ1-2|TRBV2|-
TGTGCCAGCAGTGGGGGGTCCTATGGCTACACCTTC
CASSGGSYGYTF
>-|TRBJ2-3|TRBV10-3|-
TGTGCCATTAGTAACCCTACACGAGAGCGAATGACTGATAAGCTGTATTTT
CAISNPTRERMTDKLYF
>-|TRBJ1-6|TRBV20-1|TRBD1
TGCAGTGCTAGAGTTGACAGGGGTGTCAATAGTTCACCCCTCCACTTT
CSARVDRGVNSSPLHF
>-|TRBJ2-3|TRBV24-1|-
TGTGCCACCAGTGATGCCGACACAAGCACAGATACGCAGTATTTT
CATSDADTSTDTQYF
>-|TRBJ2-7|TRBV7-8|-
TGTGCCAGCAGTTTAGTGGGGGGTCCCTATACGCAGTACTTC
CASSLVGGPYTQYF
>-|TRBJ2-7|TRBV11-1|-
TGTGCCAGCGGCCGGGGCCTAGCCTACGAGCAGTACTTC
CASGRGLAYEQYF
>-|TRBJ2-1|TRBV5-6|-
TGTGCCAGCAGCCCCGTTGACGGGACCTACAATGAGCAGTTCTTC
CASSPVDGTYNEQFF
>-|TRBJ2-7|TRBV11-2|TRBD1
TGTGCCAGCAGCCTAGGACAGGGAAGGAACGAGCAGTACTTC
CASSLGQGRNEQYF
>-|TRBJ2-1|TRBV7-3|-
TGTGCCAGCAGCCCCTTAGGTAGCAGAGGGAGCCAGGAGCAGTTCTTC
CASSPLGSRGSQEQFF
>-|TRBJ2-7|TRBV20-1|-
TGCAGTGCCCCAGGAGGAGCATCCTACGAGCAGTACTTC
CSAPGGASYEQYF
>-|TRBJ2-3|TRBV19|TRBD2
TGTGCCAGTGGGGGACTAGCGCCAGATACGCAGTATTTT
CASGGLAPDTQYF